This TCR beta chain was documented in a study of identical twins' blood T cells. Germline V gene sequence: CDR1 SGDLS, CDR2 YYNGEE. V shed 4 bases and J 5 bases; nucleotides not matched to a gene: 12. The CDR3 length is 15 residues. Each CDR3 protein is one row after TCRdb ran MiXCR on the 5' RACE reads. The sample includes 300,000 to 450,000 distinct CDR3 sequences, about 28% of them seen just once. This chain uses TRBV9 with TRBJ2-7, with 7 bases that match TRBD1. The receptor was derived from a woman between 18 and 55 years old in good health. Material for sequencing was PBMCs. CDR3 loop: CASSLGWDSGHEQYF. CDR3 nucleotide sequence: TGTGCCAGCAGCTTGGGGTGGGACAGTGGTCACGAGCAGTACTTC.